Following are 21 T cell receptor beta chains from one sample sequenced in a study of regulatory T cells in long-lasting Graves disease. Noted time point: newly diagnosed GD, antithyroid drugs for less than 3 months. PBMC-extracted RNA yielded the TCR library. Investigators prepared the TCR beta libraries by applying iRepertoire HTBI primers and Arm-PCR of CDR3 regions. TCRdb re-derived calls from the multiplex PCR reads in MiXCR, one entry per CDR3 protein. This sample has roughly 410,000 distinct CDR3 sequences, with roughly 15% found just once. These data were also filed under a second study, of T cells in Graves' hyperthyroidism and ophthalmopathy.

The starting material was peripheral blood mononuclear cells (PBMCs), obtained at new diagnosis, from a patient treated with antithyroid drugs. The receptor source for this set is a woman aged 40 to 50 with Graves disease.

This clonotype was seen many times. The chain employs TRBV28 and TRBJ2-1; 7 positions match TRBD2. The CDR3 has 15 residues. V lost 5 bases to trimming and J lost 4 bases; unmatched junction nucleotides: 8. Germline loops: CDR1 MDHEN, CDR2 SYDVKM. CDR3 loop: CASSSFSGPYNEQFF. The CDR3 DNA sequence: TGTGCCAGCAGTAGTTTTAGCGGGCCATACAATGAGCAGTTCTTC.

This clonotype was seen a handful of times. V usage is TRBV10-3 and J usage is TRBJ2-1; no reliable D call. Deletions cut 2 bases from V and 3 bases from J, with 14 bases between. CDR3 length equals 16 residues. Germline V gives CDR1 ENHRY, CDR2 SYGVKD. In nucleotides, the CDR3 is TGTGCCATCAGTGAGCCGACTCAGGACCGCTACAATGAGCAGTTCTTC. Translating it yields CAISEPTQDRYNEQFF.

This clonotype was seen many times. The junction and the germline gene differ at one end; a read error may be behind it. The CDR3 region is CASSQGLAASSEQYF. The CDR3 bases are TGTGCCAGCAGCCAGGGACTAGCGGCCTCCTCCGAGCAGTACTTC. The chain joins TRBV12-3 or TRBV12-4 to TRBJ2-7; TRBD2 agrees at 11 bases. The CDR3 has 15 amino acids.

The J gene is TRBJ2-7, the V gene TRBV29-1; TRBD2 agrees at 10 bases. The CDR3 is made up of 14 amino acids. V gave up 4 bases and J gave up 3 bases; unmatched junction bases: 6. The germline V gene has CDR1 SQVTM and CDR2 ANQGSEA. CDR3 coding DNA: TGCAGCGTTGTAGCGGGAGGTCTTAACTACGAGCAGTACTTC. Its protein product is CSVVAGGLNYEQYF.

This clonotype has a count of ten or more. The chain joins TRBV28 to TRBJ2-1, with TRBD2 matching over 7 bases. V lost 2 bases, J lost 9 bases, and 19 bases stayed unmatched. The CDR3 totals 18 residues. The germline V gene has CDR1 MDHEN and CDR2 SYDVKM. The CDR3 coding sequence is TGTGCCAGCAGTTTAGGGCTGCCGGCGGGAGACCGGCTGGGTGAGCAGTTCTTC. Amino acid sequence: CASSLGLPAGDRLGEQFF. The full variable domain, with the rest looked up from reference TRBV28 and TRBJ2-1, is DVKVTQSSRYLVKRTGEKVFLECVQDMDHENMFWYRQDPGLGLRLIYFSYDVKMKEKGDIPEGYSVSREKKERFSLILESASTNQTSMYLCASSLGLPAGDRLGEQFFGPGTRLTVL.

This clonotype was found many times. The gene calls are TRBV6-2 or TRBV6-3 and TRBJ2-3; 10 bases are shared with TRBD1. From germline, CDR1 is MNHEY and CDR2 SVGEGT. This CDR3 has 16 amino acids. Trimming removed 5 bases from V and 1 base from J; junction bases left unmatched: 6. CDR3 residues: CASSLAGTGGTDTQYF. The CDR3 nucleotides are TGTGCCAGCAGTCTCGCCGGGACAGGGGGCACAGATACGCAGTATTTT.

The chain combines TRBV6-1 with TRBJ2-1, with a tentative D call TRBD2 (5 bases). Per germline, CDR1 MNHNS and CDR2 SASEGT. CDR3 length equals 15 residues. V lost 10 bases and J 8 bases, leaving 24 bases between the germline ends. CDR3 in DNA: TGTGCCAACGACAAGGAGGTGATGAACATCGATGAGCAGTTCTTC. It specifies CANDKEVMNIDEQFF.

At least ten counts were recorded for this clonotype. The rearrangement links TRBV10-2 to TRBJ2-1; TRBD2 matches 8 bases. V shed 9 bases, J shed 6 bases, and the junction held 10 bases outside the gene matches. The germline V gene has CDR1 WSHSY and CDR2 SAAADI. The CDR3 consists of 14 residues. For the CDR3, the DNA is TGCGCCAGTGCGGGGGGCAGGGGATTCAATGAGCAGTTCTTC. Translated: CASAGGRGFNEQFF.

The chain employs TRBV12-5 and TRBJ2-2; TRBD1 matches at 7 bases. CDR3 size: 16 residues. The J segment lost 6 bases and the V segment lost 7 bases, leaving 14 bases of the junction unmatched. Germline V CDR1 and CDR2: LGHNT, FRNRAP. The CDR3 sequence is CASATGRKGASGELFF. The CDR3 DNA sequence: TGTGCTAGTGCCACCGGTAGAAAGGGGGCCTCCGGGGAGCTGTTTTTT.

This clonotype was seen ten or more times. The chain has TRBV11-3 and TRBJ2-5; D ambiguous. This CDR3 has 14 residues. Trimming removed 3 bases at V and 1 base at J, with 9 bases between. Germline V gene sequence: CDR1 SGHNT, CDR2 YENEEA. The CDR3 DNA follows: TGTGCCAGCAGCTTGGCGGCTACCCAAGAGACCCAGTACTTC. This codes for CASSLAATQETQYF.

Ten or more counts support this clonotype. V usage is TRBV27 and J usage is TRBJ2-3; 14 bases align to TRBD2. There are 15 residues in the CDR3. Germline CDR1 MNHEY, CDR2 SMNVEV (reference sequence). Losses at the gene ends were 3 bases for V and 6 bases for J; bases not matched to a gene: 2. This CDR3 is CASSFGTSGSDTQYF. DNA for the CDR3: TGTGCCAGCAGTTTTGGGACTAGCGGGAGTGATACGCAGTATTTT.

This clonotype has ten or more counts. J is TRBJ2-1 and V is TRBV5-1; D gene uncertain. V was clipped by 0 bases and J by 5 bases, with 6 bases between them. Germline V gene data show CDR1 as SGHRS and CDR2 as YFSETQ. The CDR3 length is 13 residues. The CDR3 here is CASSLGLNNEQFF. CDR3 bases: TGCGCCAGCAGCTTGGGTCTTAACAATGAGCAGTTCTTC. Full variable domain (outside the CDR3, taken from reference TRBV5-1 and TRBJ2-1): KAGVTQTPRYLIKTRGQQVTLSCSPISGHRSVSWYQQTPGQGLQFLFEYFSETQRNKGNFPGRFSGRQFSNSRSEMNVSTLELGDSALYLCASSLGLNNEQFFGPGTRLTVL.

This clonotype was seen at least ten times. This chain links TRBV12-3 or TRBV12-4 with TRBJ2-5; TRBD1 or TRBD2 may be the D gene (5 bases each). CDR3 length equals 14 residues. V gave up 3 bases and J gave up 4 bases, with 12 bases separating them. CDR3 sequence: CASSFSTGGETQYF. The DNA of the CDR3 is TGTGCCAGCAGTTTCTCTACAGGAGGAGAGACCCAGTACTTC.

This clonotype showed up many times. The rearrangement joins TRBV10-2 to TRBJ2-5, with TRBD2 as a possible D gene (7 bases). Trimming removed 6 bases at V and 2 bases at J, with 22 bases between. The CDR3 sequence is 17 residues long. Germline-derived CDR1 and CDR2 are WSHSY and SAAADI. The chain's CDR3 is CASRDSGLAGQQETQYF. The DNA for the CDR3 is TGCGCCAGCAGAGATAGCGGGTTGGCAGGACAGCAAGAGACCCAGTACTTC.

The V gene is TRBV6-5, the J gene TRBJ2-7, with 11 nucleotides matching TRBD1. Germline CDR1 reads MNHEY; CDR2 reads SVGAGI. There are 15 residues in the CDR3. V was clipped by 0 bases and J by 5 bases; unmatched bases: 3. The CDR3 is CASSYSGTGGHEQYF. The CDR3 nucleotides read TGTGCCAGCAGTTACTCGGGGACAGGGGGACACGAGCAGTACTTC.

This clonotype came up a few times. The CDR3 reads CSAREVGGSYEQYF. The CDR3 coding sequence is TGCAGTGCTAGAGAGGTGGGAGGGTCCTACGAGCAGTACTTC. This sequence joins TRBV20-1 and TRBJ2-7, with 7 bases identical to TRBD2. J gave up 1 base and V 0 bases, and 3 bases lay outside the gene matches. This CDR3 comprises 14 residues. Germline lookup yields CDR1 DFQATT and CDR2 SNEGSKA (reference sequence).

The chain uses TRBV3-1 and TRBJ2-1, with a tentative D call TRBD1 (5 bases). The CDR3 is 15 residues long. The germline gives CDR1 LGHDT, CDR2 YNNKEL (reference sequence). V was cut by 0 bases and J by 7 bases, with 13 bases left in between. The CDR3 region has the DNA TGTGCCAGCAGCCAAGATATAGGGGCCGGGAATGAGCAGTTCTTC. Translated: CASSQDIGAGNEQFF.

This clonotype was observed a handful of times. The chain joins TRBV28 to TRBJ1-2, with D perhaps TRBD1 (6 bases). V was clipped by 3 bases and J by 4 bases, with 9 bases between them. CDR3 length: 13 residues. The germline V gene has CDR1 MDHEN and CDR2 SYDVKM. CDR3 amino acids: CASSFQGTYGYTF. The CDR3 DNA follows: TGTGCCAGCAGTTTTCAGGGGACCTATGGCTACACCTTC.

This clonotype was detected many times. The chain joins TRBV10-3 to TRBJ2-5; D unclear. Germline lookup yields CDR1 ENHRY and CDR2 SYGVKD. This CDR3 has 14 residues. The germline V and J ends were trimmed by 4 bases and 2 bases, with 11 bases remaining between them. The CDR3 here is CAISGTIVQETQYF. CDR3 nucleotide sequence: TGTGCCATCAGTGGGACCATCGTACAAGAGACCCAGTACTTC.

This clonotype was seen a few times. The J gene is TRBJ2-2, the V gene TRBV11-2; 7 bases agree with TRBD1. Germline lookup yields CDR1 SGHAT and CDR2 FQNNGV. Trimming removed 5 bases from V and 6 bases from J; junction bases left unmatched: 9. There are 15 residues in the CDR3. The CDR3 DNA is TGTGCCAGCAGCGTCGACAGGGCCAAGGCCGGGGAGCTGTTTTTT. This encodes CASSVDRAKAGELFF. Full variable domain (outside the CDR3, taken from reference TRBV11-2 and TRBJ2-2): EAGVAQSPRYKIIEKRQSVAFWCNPISGHATLYWYQQILGQGPKLLIQFQNNGVVDDSQLPKDRFSAERLKGVDSTLKIQPAKLEDSAVYLCASSVDRAKAGELFFGEGSRLTVL.

This clonotype has at least ten counts. The V and J genes are TRBV5-8 and TRBJ2-3; 10 nucleotides agree with TRBD2. The CDR3 sequence is 17 residues long. Unmatched junction bases numbered 6, after V lost 2 bases and J lost 0 bases. CDR1 SGHTS and CDR2 YDEGEE come from the germline V gene. The CDR3, as DNA: TGTGCCAGCAGCTTAGGACTAGCGGTATCTAGCACAGATACGCAGTATTTT. Translating gives CASSLGLAVSSTDTQYF.